Sequencing of this TCR beta chain was carried out in a study of shared clonotypes between healthy human individuals. Germline CDR1 and CDR2: SQVTM and ANQGSEA. Trimming cost V 6 bases and J 2 bases; bases outside gene matches: 7. This CDR3 is 13 amino acids long. Using immunoSEQ multiplex PCR, the repertoire was profiled, and TCRdb retains in-frame clones only, with some absent. Seen here are some 2.4 million clones, roughly 93% observed once, and the top ten hold around 0.4%. This TCR derives from a young man in good health. Some clones in this sample may be carry-over from other donors' samples. Sequenced input: naive CD4+ T cells from PBMCs. Specified subset: CD45RA+ positively selected. V and J are TRBV29-1 and TRBJ2-7; 7 bases agree with TRBD2. DNA of the CDR3: TGCAGCGTCTGGGCTAGCGGAGCCTACGAGCAGTACTTC. It codes for CSVWASGAYEQYF.